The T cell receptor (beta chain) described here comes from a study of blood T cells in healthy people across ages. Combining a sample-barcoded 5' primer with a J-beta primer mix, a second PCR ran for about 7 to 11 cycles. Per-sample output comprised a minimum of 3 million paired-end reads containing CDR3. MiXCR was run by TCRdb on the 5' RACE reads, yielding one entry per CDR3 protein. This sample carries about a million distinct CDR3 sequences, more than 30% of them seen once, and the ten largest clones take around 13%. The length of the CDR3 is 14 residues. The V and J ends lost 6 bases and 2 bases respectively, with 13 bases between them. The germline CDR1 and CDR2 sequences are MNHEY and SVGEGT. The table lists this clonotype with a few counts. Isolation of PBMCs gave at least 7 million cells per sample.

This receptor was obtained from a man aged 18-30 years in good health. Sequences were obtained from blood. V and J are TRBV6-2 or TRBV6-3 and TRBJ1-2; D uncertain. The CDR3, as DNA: TGTGCCAGCAGGCGAGGACGGGTGAACTATGGCTACACCTTC. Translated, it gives CASRRGRVNYGYTF.